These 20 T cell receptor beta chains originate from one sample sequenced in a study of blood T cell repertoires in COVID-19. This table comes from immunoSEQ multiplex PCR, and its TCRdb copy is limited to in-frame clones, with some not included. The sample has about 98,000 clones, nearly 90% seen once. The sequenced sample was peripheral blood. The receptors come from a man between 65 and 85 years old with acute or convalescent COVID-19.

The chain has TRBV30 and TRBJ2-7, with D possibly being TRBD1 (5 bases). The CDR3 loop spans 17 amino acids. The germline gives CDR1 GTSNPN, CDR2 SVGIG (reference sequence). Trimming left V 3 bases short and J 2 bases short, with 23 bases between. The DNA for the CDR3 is TGTGCCTGGAGCTTCTCGGGCCAGGGTTTCATAGCCTACGAGCAGTACTTC. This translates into CAWSFSGQGFIAYEQYF.

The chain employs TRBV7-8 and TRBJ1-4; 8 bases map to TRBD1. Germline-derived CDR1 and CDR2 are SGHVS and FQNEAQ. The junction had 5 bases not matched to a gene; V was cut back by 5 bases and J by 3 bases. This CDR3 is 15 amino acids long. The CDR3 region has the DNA TGTGCCAGCAGCCCGTTGACAGGGGCTAATGAAAAACTGTTTTTT. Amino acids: CASSPLTGANEKLFF.

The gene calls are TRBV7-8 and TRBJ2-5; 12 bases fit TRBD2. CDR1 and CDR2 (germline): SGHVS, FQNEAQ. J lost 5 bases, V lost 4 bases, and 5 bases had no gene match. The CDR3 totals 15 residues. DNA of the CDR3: TGTGCCAGCAGCTATGGGACTAGCGGGCGGGAGACCCAGTACTTC. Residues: CASSYGTSGRETQYF.

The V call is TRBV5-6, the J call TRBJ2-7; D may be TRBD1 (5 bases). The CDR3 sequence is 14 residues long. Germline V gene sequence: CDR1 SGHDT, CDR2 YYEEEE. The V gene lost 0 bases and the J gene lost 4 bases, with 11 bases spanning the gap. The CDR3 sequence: CASSLGPQGYEQYV. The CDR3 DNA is TGTGCCAGCAGCTTGGGGCCCCAGGGATACGAGCAGTACGTC.

CDR3 DNA sequence: TGTGCCAGCAGCCTTGAGGATACGCAGTATTTT. Its translation is CASSLEDTQYF. The rearrangement joins TRBV3-1 (or the pseudogene TRBV3-2) to TRBJ2-3; D unclear. CDR1 is LGHDT, CDR2 YNNKEL, per germline (reference sequence). Trimming removed 4 bases at V and 6 bases at J, with 5 bases between. CDR3 length equals 11 residues.

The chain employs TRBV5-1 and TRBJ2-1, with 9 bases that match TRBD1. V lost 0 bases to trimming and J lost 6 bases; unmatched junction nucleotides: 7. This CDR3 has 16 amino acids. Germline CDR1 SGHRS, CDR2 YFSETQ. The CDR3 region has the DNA TGCGCCAGCAGCTTGGCCCCGGGACAGGGCGGCAATGAGCAGTTCTTC. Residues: CASSLAPGQGGNEQFF.

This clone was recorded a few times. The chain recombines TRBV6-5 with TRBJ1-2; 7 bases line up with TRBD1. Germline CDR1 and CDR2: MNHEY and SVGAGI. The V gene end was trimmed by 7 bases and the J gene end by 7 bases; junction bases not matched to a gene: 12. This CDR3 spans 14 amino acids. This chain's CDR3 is CASKRDSQLGGYTF. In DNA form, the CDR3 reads TGTGCCAGCAAACGGGACAGCCAGCTAGGTGGCTACACCTTC.

CDR3 in DNA: TGTGCCAGCAGTTGGGGGACTAGCGGGCCCTACGAGCAGTACGTC. Amino acids: CASSWGTSGPYEQYV. V gene TRBV7-9 combines with J gene TRBJ2-7; 12 positions match TRBD2. V trimming: 6 bases; J trimming: 2 bases; junction bases outside the gene matches: 5. Germline V gene data show CDR1 as SEHNR and CDR2 as FQNEAQ (reference sequence). The CDR3 consists of 15 residues.

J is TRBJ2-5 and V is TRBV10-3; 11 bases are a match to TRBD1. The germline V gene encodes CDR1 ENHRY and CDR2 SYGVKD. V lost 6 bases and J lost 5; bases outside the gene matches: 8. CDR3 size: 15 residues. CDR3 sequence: CAISRDRGWEETQYF. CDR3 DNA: TGTGCCATCAGCCGGGACAGGGGGTGGGAGGAGACCCAGTACTTC.

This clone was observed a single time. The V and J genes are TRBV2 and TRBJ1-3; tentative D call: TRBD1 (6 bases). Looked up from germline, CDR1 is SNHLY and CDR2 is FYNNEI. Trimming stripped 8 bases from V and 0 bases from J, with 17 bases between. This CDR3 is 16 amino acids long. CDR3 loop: CASAPRRGPSGNTIYF. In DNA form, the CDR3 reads TGTGCCAGCGCCCCCCGCAGGGGTCCCTCTGGAAACACCATATATTTT.

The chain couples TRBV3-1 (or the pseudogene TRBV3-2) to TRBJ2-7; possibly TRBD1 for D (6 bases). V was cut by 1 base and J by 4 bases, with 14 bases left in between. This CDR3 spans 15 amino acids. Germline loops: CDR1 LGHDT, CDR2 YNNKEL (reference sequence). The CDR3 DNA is TGTGCCAGCAGCCAAGGTGGCAGGGGTTTGTACGAGCAGTACTTC. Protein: CASSQGGRGLYEQYF.

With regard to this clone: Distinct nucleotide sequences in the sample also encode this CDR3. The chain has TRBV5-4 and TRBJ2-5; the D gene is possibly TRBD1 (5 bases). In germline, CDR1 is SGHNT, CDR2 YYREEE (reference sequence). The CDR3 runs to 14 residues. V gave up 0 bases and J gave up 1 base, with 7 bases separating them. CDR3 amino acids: CASSLAGAQETQYF. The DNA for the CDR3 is TGTGCCAGCAGCTTGGCTGGGGCCCAAGAGACCCAGTACTTC.

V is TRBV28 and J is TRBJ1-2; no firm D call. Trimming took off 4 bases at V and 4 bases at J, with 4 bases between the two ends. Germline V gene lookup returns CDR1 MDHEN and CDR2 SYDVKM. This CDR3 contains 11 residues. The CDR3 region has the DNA TGTGCCAGCAGTTCCCTCTATGGCTACACCTTC. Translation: CASSSLYGYTF.

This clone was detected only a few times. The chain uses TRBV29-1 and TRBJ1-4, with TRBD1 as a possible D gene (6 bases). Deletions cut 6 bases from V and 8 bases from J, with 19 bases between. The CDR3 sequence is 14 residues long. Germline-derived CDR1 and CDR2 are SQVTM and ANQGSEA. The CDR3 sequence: CSVQPTGLSEKLFF. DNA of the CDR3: TGCAGCGTCCAACCGACAGGCCTTAGCGAAAAACTGTTTTTT.

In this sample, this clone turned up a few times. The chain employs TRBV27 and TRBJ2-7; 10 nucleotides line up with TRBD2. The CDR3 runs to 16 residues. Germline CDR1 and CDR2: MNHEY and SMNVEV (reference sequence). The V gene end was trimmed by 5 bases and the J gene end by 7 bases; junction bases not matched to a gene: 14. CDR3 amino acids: CASSPGWGLAGEEQYF. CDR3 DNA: TGTGCCAGCAGTCCGGGATGGGGGCTAGCGGGGGAGGAGCAGTACTTC.

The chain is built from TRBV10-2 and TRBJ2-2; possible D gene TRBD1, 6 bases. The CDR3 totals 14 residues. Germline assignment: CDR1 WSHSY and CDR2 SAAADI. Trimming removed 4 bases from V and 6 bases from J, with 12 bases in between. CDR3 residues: CASSVPGAAGELFF. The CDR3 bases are TGCGCCAGCAGTGTCCCAGGGGCGGCCGGGGAGCTGTTTTTT.

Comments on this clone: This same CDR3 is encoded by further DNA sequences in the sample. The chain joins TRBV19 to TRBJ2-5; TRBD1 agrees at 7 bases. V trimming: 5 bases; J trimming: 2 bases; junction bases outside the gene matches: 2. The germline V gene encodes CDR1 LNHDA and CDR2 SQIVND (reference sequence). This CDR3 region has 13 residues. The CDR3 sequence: CASSGTAQETQYF. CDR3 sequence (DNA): TGTGCCAGTAGTGGGACAGCACAAGAGACCCAGTACTTC. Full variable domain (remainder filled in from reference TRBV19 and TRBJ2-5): DGGITQSPKYLFRKEGQNVTLSCEQNLNHDAMYWYRQDPGQGLRLIYYSQIVNDFQKGDIAEGYSVSREKKESFPLTVTSAQKNPTAFYLCASSGTAQETQYFGPGTRLLVL.

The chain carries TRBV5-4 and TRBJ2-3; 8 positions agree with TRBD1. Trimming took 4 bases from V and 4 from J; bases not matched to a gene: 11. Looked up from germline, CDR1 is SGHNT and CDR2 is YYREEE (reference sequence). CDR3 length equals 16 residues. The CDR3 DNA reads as TGTGCCAGCAGCAGCCTCGAGACAGGGGTCGCAGATACGCAGTATTTT. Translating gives CASSSLETGVADTQYF. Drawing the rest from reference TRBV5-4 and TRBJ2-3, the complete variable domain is ETGVTQSPTHLIKTRGQQVTLRCSSQSGHNTVSWYQQALGQGPQFIFQYYREEENGRGNFPPRFSGLQFPNYSSELNVNALELDDSALYLCASSSLETGVADTQYFGPGTRLTVL.

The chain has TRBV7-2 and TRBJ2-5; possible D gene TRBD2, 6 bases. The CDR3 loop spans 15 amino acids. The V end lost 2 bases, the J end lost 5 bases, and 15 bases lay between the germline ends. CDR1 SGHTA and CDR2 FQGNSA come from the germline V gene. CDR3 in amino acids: CASSLSSAGPETQYF. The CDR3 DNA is TGTGCCAGCAGCTTATCCTCGGCGGGGCCCGAGACCCAGTACTTC.

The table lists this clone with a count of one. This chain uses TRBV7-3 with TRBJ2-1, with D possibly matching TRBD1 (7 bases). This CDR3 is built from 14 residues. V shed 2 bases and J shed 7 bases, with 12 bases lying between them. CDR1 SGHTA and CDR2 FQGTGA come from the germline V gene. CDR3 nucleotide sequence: TGTGCCAGCAGCTTAGCGGCAGGGGGGAATGAGCAGTTCTTC. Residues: CASSLAAGGNEQFF. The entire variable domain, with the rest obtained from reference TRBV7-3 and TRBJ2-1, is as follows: GAGVSQTPSNKVTEKGKYVELRCDPISGHTALYWYRQSLGQGPEFLIYFQGTGAADDSGLPNDRFFAVRPEGSVSTLKIQRTERGDSAVYLCASSLAAGGNEQFFGPGTRLTVL.